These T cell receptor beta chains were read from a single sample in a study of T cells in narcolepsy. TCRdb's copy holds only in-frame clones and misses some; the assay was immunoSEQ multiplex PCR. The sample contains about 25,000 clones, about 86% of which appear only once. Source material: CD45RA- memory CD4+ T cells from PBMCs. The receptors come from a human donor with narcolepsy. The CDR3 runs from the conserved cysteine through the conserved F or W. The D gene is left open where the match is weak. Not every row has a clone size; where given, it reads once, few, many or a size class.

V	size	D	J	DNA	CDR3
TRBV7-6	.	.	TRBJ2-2	TGTGCCAGCAGCTTTTTGACGGGGGACGGGGAGCTGTTTTTT	CASSFLTGDGELFF
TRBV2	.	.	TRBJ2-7	TGTGCCAGCAGTGGACAAGGCGAGCAGTACTTC	CASSGQGEQYF
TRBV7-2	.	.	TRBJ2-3	TGTGCCAGCAGCTTAATAGGAGGGGGGACCACAGATACGCAGTATTTT	CASSLIGGGTTDTQYF
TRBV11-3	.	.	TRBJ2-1	TGTGCCAGCAGCCTCGCTGGGGGGAGCGAGCAGTTCTTC	CASSLAGGSEQFF
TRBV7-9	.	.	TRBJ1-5	TGTGCCAGCAGCTTACCATGCAGACAGGAGAAGGTCAGCAATCAGCCCCAGCATTTT	CASSLPCRQEKVSNQPQHF
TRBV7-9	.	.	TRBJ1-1	TGTGCCAGCAGCTCACGAATCGGGGGCTTAGCAGCTTTCTTT	CASSSRIGGLAAFF
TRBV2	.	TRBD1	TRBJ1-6	TGTGCCAGCAGGTCCAGGGGGTTAGATTCACCCCTCCACTTT	CASRSRGLDSPLHF
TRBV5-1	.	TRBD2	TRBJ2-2	TGCGCCAGCAGCTGGGGCGGGAGTAACACCGGGGAGCTGTTTTTT	CASSWGGSNTGELFF
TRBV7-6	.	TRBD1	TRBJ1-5	TGTGCCAGCAGCCTAGGACAGGGGATCAGCAATCAGCCCCAGCATTTT	CASSLGQGISNQPQHF
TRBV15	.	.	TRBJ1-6	TGTGCCACCAGCAGAGACCCGGGGAGGAATTCACCCCTCCACTTT	CATSRDPGRNSPLHF
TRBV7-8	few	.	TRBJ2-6	TGTGCCAGCAGCTTAGGGTTTTCACGACTATCATATGGGGCCAACGTCCTGACTTTC	CASSLGFSRLSYGANVLTF